What follows are 13 T cell receptor beta chains derived from one specimen sequenced in a study of tissue T cells after allogeneic stem cell transplantation. Using immunoSEQ multiplex PCR, the repertoire was profiled, and TCRdb retains in-frame clones only, with some absent. There are a few thousand clones in the sample; 48% occur only once, and around 5.5% lies in the top ten. Time point indicated: mouse harvest day 7 after allogeneic transplant. Each mouse received 10^7 T-cell-depleted marrow cells plus 10^6 splenic CD5+ T cells by tail vein. Material for sequencing was gut tissue. The source of these receptors is a female BALB/c mouse given C57BL/6 T cells with graft-versus-host disease after an allogeneic hematopoietic cell transplant.

A few counts support this clone. Here the gene names and germline are mouse. The observed sequence ends 1 residue before the CDR3 terminus, with the missing tail filled in from the germline J gene. This rearrangement joins TRBV26 to TRBJ1-5; no reliable D call. Germline CDR1 and CDR2: KGHPV and FQNQEV (reference sequence). The V end was cut by 4 bases, the J end by 0 bases, with 10 bases between. The CDR3 runs 15 residues. The CDR3: CASSRRGYNNQAPLF. CDR3 DNA (partial): TGTGCCAGCAGTCGCCGCGGTTATAACAACCAGGCTCCGCTT.

The table lists this clone with a few counts. Germline and genes here are mouse. Incomplete CDR3 DNA: TGTGCCAGCAGTATAAGACAAAGCTCCTATGAACAGTAC. Its protein is CASSIRQSSYEQY. The entire CDR3 reads CASSIRQSSYEQYF. The chain recombines TRBV19 with TRBJ2-7; D gene unclear. The read finishes 1 residue shy of the CDR3 end, and the germline J gene is used to complete it. From germline, CDR1 is FNHDT and CDR2 SITEND (reference sequence). The V gene lost 1 base and the J gene lost 0 bases, with 8 bases spanning the gap. This CDR3 is 14 amino acids long.

This clone ranks as medium-sized. Mouse gene names apply. The read ends 1 residue shy of where the CDR3 ends; the end is completed using the germline J gene. V and J are TRBV2 and TRBJ2-7; D gene unclear. The CDR3 is 14 residues long. V was trimmed by 0 bases and J by 6 bases, leaving 12 bases between them. Germline values: CDR1 LGHNA, CDR2 YSYQKL. The part of the CDR3 DNA that was read is TGTGCCAGCAGCCAAGAGGGAGCCAGGCTTGAACAGTAC. It is translated as CASSQEGARLEQY. The full CDR3 is CASSQEGARLEQYF.

About this clone itself: Germline and genes here are mouse. The read is 1 residue too short to cover the CDR3 end, so that end is filled in from the germline J gene. The V gene is TRBV3, the J gene TRBJ2-5; 7 bases align to TRBD1. The trim removed 4 bases at V and 2 bases at J, leaving 0 bases unmatched. The CDR3 is made up of 13 amino acids. Germline CDR1 and CDR2: SNHLY and FYNGKV (reference sequence). The covered CDR3 bases are TGTGCCAGCAGCTCAGGGGGCCAAGACACCCAGTAC. It codes for CASSSGGQDTQY. The CDR3 reads in full as CASSSGGQDTQYF.

Worth noting for this clone: Genes here carry mouse names. The CDR3 protein is CASSLGTSSGNTLYF. The sequenced part of the CDR3 DNA is TGTGCCAGCTCTCTCGGGACATCTTCTGGAAATACGCTCTAT. The chain combines TRBV12-2 with TRBJ1-3; tentatively, D is TRBD1 (6 bases). The read ends 1 residue early relative to the CDR3; the germline J gene fills the gap. V was clipped by 0 bases and J by 0 bases, with 8 bases between them. Per the germline V gene, CDR1 is SGHLS and CDR2 is HYDKME. The CDR3 is 15 residues long.

Of note for this clone: Gene and germline names: mouse. The read stops 1 residue short of the end of the CDR3; the missing end is completed from the germline J gene. Other DNA sequences in this sample translate to the same CDR3. V is TRBV26 and J is TRBJ2-2; D call uncertain. This CDR3 has 12 residues. CDR1 and CDR2 (germline): KGHPV, FQNQEV (reference sequence). Trimming stripped 2 bases from V and 7 bases from J, with 5 bases between. CDR3 DNA, as far as it was read: TGTGCCAGCAGTCTGATGGACGGGCAGCTCTAC. Translating gives CASSLMDGQLY. The whole CDR3 region reads CASSLMDGQLYF.

A word on this clone: The gene names here belong to mouse. The DNA ends 1 residue before the CDR3 does, and the rest of the CDR3 is filled in from the germline J gene. The V gene is TRBV26, the J gene TRBJ1-3; no clear D gene. V dropped 4 bases and J dropped 0 bases, with 7 bases sitting between them. The CDR3 sequence is 14 residues long. In germline, CDR1 is KGHPV, CDR2 FQNQEV (reference sequence). CDR3 DNA (partial): TGTGCCAGCAGTCCGACAAATTCTGGAAATACGCTCTAT. Amino acid sequence: CASSPTNSGNTLY. The CDR3, in full, reads CASSPTNSGNTLYF.

As concerns this clone: These gene names are mouse names. The read stops 1 residue short of the end of the CDR3; the missing end is completed from the germline J gene. The chain recombines TRBV26 with TRBJ1-1, with 7 nucleotides matching TRBD1. V was clipped by 2 bases and J by 1 base; unmatched bases: 1. This CDR3 comprises 14 residues. Germline values: CDR1 KGHPV, CDR2 FQNQEV (reference sequence). The CDR3 spells CASSLPGGNTEVFF. The part of the CDR3 DNA that was read is TGTGCCAGCAGTCTGCCAGGGGGGAACACAGAAGTCTTC.

In this sample, this clone turned up a few times. The germline and genes are mouse ones. The read ends 1 residue before the CDR3 terminus; that terminus is restored from the germline J gene. The rearrangement links TRBV12-1 to TRBJ1-2; 7 nucleotides align to TRBD1. The CDR3 spans 14 residues. CDR1 is SGHSN, CDR2 HYEKVE, per germline. V was clipped by 0 bases and J by 4 bases; unmatched bases: 4. CDR3 in amino acids: CASSLLAGGSDYTF. Partial CDR3 DNA: TGTGCCAGCTCTCTCTTGGCAGGGGGCTCCGACTACACC.

Note on this clone: Mouse germline and gene names are used. The read ends 1 residue early relative to the CDR3; the germline J gene fills the gap. The V and J genes are TRBV19 and TRBJ1-4, with 9 nucleotides matching TRBD1. The germline CDR1 and CDR2 sequences are FNHDT and SITEND (reference sequence). V dropped 7 bases and J dropped 5; count of bases not matched to a gene: 0. There are 12 residues in the CDR3. The part of the CDR3 DNA that was read is TGTGCCAGCGGACAGGGGAACGAAAGATTATTT. This gives the protein CASGQGNERLF. The whole CDR3 reads CASGQGNERLFF.

A remark on this clone: Gene names refer to mouse genes. From the germline J gene comes the end of the CDR3, since the read stops 1 residue before it. This chain links TRBV26 with TRBJ1-1; no clear D gene. The CDR3 has 14 amino acids. Trimming took 0 bases from V and 0 from J, leaving 5 bases between them. In germline, CDR1 is KGHPV, CDR2 FQNQEV (reference sequence). The covered CDR3 bases are TGTGCCAGCAGTCTGTCACAACCAAACACAGAAGTCTTC. It specifies CASSLSQPNTEVF. The full CDR3 is CASSLSQPNTEVFF.

Remarks on this clone: Any gene name here is a mouse gene name. The read is 1 residue too short to cover the CDR3 end, so that end is filled in from the germline J gene. The rearrangement joins TRBV26 to TRBJ1-3; D is unclear. The CDR3 covers 15 residues. V was pared by 0 bases and J by 0 bases, with 6 bases between. The V gene's germline CDR1 is KGHPV and CDR2 FQNQEV (reference sequence). CDR3 bases read: TGTGCCAGCAGTCTGTCCCCAACTTCTGGAAATACGCTCTAT. Protein sequence: CASSLSPTSGNTLY. The entire CDR3 sequence reads CASSLSPTSGNTLYF. Full variable domain (remainder filled in from reference TRBV26 and TRBJ1-3): NSKVIQTPRYLVKGQGQKAKMRCIPEKGHPVVFWYQQNKNNEFKFLINFQNQEVLQQIDMTEKRFSAECPSNSPCSLEIQSSEAGDSALYLCASSLSPTSGNTLYFGEGSRLIVV.

This clone was seen only a few times. Germline and genes: mouse. Read data end 1 residue before the CDR3 end; the end is taken from the germline J gene. V is TRBV12-1 and J is TRBJ2-3; 8 nucleotides agree with TRBD1. CDR3 length: 13 amino acids. The germline V gene encodes CDR1 SGHSN and CDR2 HYEKVE. V trimming: 2 bases; J trimming: 5 bases; junction bases outside the gene matches: 2. This CDR3 reads CASSPGGGETLYF. The sequenced part of the CDR3 DNA is TGTGCCAGCTCTCCAGGGGGCGGAGAAACGCTGTAT. Looking up the rest from reference TRBV12-1 and TRBJ2-3 gives the full variable domain: DSGVVQSPRHIIKEKGGRSVLTCIPISGHSNVVWYQQTLGKELKFLIQHYEKVERDKGFLPSRFSVQQFDDYHSEMNMSALELEDSAMYFCASSPGGGETLYFGSGTRLTVL.